This entry concerns a single TCR beta chain. Its antigen is undetermined. The data were obtained in a study of T cell responses to AZD1222 COVID-19 vaccine. Study-level findings and limits: Among vaccine-associated CD4 TCRs, coverage spanned spike, with dominance at 160-218 and 743-854. Among those given AZD1222, only five to seven were seropositive at baseline.

CDR3 length equals 16 residues. Data came from immunoSEQ multiplex PCR; TCRdb stores just in-frame clones and leaves some out. Here the sample spans under 150,000 clones, roughly 90% being singletons. The clonotype comes from an adult who received the AZD1222 COVID-19 vaccine. The source material was peripheral blood, sampled 28 days after the second AZD1222 dose. The rearrangement joins TRBV21-1 to TRBJ1-5; the DNA was not used to check the table's D call, TRBD1. TRBV21-1 is a pseudogene locus. For the CDR3, the DNA is TGTGCCAGCAGCAACCCCGGGACAGGTAGCAATCAGCCCCAGCATTTT. It codes for CASSNPGTGSNQPQHF.